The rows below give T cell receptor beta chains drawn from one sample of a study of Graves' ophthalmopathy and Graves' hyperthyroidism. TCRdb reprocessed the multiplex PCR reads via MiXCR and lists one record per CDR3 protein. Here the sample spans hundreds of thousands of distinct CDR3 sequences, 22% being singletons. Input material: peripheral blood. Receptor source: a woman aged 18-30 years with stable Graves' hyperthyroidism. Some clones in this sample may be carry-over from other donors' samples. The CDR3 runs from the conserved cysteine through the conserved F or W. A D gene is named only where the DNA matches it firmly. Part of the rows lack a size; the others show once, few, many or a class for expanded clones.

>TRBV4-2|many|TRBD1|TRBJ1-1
CASSQVLRGRPEAFF
TGTGCCAGCAGCCAAGTCCTGAGGGGGCGGCCTGAAGCTTTCTTT
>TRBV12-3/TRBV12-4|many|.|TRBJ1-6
CASSQGFSYNSPLHF
TGTGCCAGCAGCCAGGGGTTCTCCTATAATTCACCCCTCCACTTT
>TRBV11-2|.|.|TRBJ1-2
CASRASRWDPYGYTF
TGTGCCAGCAGAGCCTCCCGGTGGGACCCCTATGGCTACACCTTC
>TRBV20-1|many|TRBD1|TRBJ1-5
CSARIGQVNQPQHF
TGCAGTGCTAGAATAGGACAGGTAAATCAGCCCCAGCATTTT
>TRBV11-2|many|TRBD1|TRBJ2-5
CASSLWTQQGETQYF
TGTGCCAGCAGCTTATGGACACAACAGGGGGAGACCCAGTACTTC
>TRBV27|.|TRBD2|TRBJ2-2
CASSPRRLAGEWDTGELFF
TGTGCCAGCAGTCCCCGCCGTCTAGCGGGAGAGTGGGACACCGGGGAGCTGTTTTTT
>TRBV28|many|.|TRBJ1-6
CASSQIIGTSNSPLHF
TGTGCCAGTAGCCAGATCATTGGGACGTCGAATTCACCCCTCCACTTT
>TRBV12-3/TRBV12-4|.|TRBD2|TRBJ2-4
CASSSAGGPDIKYF
TGTGCCAGCAGTTCAGCGGGGGGGCCGGACATTAAGTACTTC
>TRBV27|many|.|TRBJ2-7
CASSASLGVGTYEQYF
TGTGCCAGCAGCGCTTCCTTAGGGGTTGGAACCTACGAGCAGTACTTC
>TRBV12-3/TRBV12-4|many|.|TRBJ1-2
CASSLPGTTGDYGYTF
TGTGCCAGCAGCCTCCCTGGGACAACAGGTGACTATGGCTACACCTTC
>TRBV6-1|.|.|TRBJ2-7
CASSETVHVYDQYF
TGTGCCAGCAGTGAAACGGTACACGTCTACGATCAGTACTTC
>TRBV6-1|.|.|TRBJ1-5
CASREEYSNQPQHF
TGTGCCAGCAGAGAAGAGTATAGCAATCAGCCCCAGCATTTT